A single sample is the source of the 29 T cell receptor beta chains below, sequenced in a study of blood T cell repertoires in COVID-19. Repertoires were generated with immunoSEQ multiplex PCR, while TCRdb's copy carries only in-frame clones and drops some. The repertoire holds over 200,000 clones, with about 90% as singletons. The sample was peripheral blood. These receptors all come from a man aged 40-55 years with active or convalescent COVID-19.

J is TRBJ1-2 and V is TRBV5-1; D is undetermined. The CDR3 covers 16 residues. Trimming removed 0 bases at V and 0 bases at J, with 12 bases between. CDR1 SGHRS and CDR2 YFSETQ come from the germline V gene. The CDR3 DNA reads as TGCGCCAGCAGCTTGGTCTCCCTAACTGCTAACTATGGCTACACCTTC. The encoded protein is CASSLVSLTANYGYTF.

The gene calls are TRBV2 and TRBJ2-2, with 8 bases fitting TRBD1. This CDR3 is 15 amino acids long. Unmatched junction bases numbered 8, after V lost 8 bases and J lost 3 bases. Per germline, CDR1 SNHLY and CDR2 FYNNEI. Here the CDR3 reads CASPGTGSHTGELFF. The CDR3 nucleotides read TGTGCCAGCCCCGGGACAGGCTCCCACACCGGGGAGCTGTTTTTT.

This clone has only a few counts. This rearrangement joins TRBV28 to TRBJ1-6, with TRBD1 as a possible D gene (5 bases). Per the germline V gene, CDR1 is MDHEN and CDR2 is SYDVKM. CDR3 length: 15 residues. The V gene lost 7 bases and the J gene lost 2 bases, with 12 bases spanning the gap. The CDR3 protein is CASTIGAAYNSPLHF. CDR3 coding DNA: TGTGCCAGCACTATAGGGGCAGCCTATAATTCACCCCTCCACTTT.

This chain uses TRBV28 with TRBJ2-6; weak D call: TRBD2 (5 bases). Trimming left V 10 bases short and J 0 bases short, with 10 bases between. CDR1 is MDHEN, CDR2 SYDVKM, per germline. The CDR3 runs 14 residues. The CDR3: CATTGFSGANVLTF. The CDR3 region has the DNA TGTGCCACCACGGGGTTCTCTGGGGCCAACGTCCTGACTTTC. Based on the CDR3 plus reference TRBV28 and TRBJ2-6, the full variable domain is DVKVTQSSRYLVKRTGEKVFLECVQDMDHENMFWYRQDPGLGLRLIYFSYDVKMKEKGDIPEGYSVSREKKERFSLILESASTNQTSMYLCATTGFSGANVLTFGAGSRLTVL.

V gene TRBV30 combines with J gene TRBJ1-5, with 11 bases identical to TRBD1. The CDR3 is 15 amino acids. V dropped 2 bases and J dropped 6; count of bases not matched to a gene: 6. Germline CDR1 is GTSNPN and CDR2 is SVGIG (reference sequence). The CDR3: CAWSTGQGAVQPQHF. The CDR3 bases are TGTGCCTGGAGTACAGGACAGGGGGCTGTTCAGCCCCAGCATTTT.

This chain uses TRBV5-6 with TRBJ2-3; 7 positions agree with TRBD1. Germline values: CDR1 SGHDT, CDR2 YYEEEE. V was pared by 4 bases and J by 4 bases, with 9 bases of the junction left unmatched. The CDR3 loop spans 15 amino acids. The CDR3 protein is CASSEGNTGADTQYF. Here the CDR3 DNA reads TGTGCCAGCAGCGAAGGTAACACAGGGGCAGATACGCAGTATTTT.

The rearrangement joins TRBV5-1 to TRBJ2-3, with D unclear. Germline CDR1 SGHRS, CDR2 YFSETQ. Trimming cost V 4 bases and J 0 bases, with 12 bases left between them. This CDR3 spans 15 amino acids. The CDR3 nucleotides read TGCGCCAGCAGCCTCAGACTCCCGAGCACAGATACGCAGTATTTT. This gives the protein CASSLRLPSTDTQYF.

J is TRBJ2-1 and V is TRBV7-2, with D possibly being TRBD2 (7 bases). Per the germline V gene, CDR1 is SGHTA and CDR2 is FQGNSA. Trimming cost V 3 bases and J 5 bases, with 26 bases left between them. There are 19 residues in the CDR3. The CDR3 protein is CASSFDLAVGLGGHNEQFF. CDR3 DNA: TGTGCCAGCAGCTTCGACCTAGCGGTGGGGCTTGGGGGGCACAATGAGCAGTTCTTC.

CDR3: CASSIDPRQGNTEAFF. The CDR3 coding sequence is TGTGCCAGTAGTATAGATCCCCGCCAGGGGAACACTGAAGCTTTCTTT. The chain recombines TRBV19 with TRBJ1-1; D may be TRBD1 (5 bases). CDR3 length: 16 residues. From germline, CDR1 is LNHDA and CDR2 SQIVND (reference sequence). Deletions cut 0 bases from V and 1 base from J, with 12 bases between.

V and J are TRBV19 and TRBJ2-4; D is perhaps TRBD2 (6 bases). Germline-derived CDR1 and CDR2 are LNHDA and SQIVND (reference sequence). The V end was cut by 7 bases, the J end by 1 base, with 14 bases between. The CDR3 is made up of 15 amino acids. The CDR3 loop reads CASTGLGRAKNIQYF. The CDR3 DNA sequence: TGTGCCAGTACCGGCCTGGGGAGGGCCAAAAACATTCAGTACTTC.

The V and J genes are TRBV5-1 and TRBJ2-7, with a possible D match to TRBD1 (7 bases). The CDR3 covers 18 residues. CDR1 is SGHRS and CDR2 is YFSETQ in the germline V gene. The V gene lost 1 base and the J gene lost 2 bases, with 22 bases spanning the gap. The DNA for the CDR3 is TGCGCCAGCAGCTTGACAGGGGCCAGACGGGGGAATACCTACGAGCAGTACTTC. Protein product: CASSLTGARRGNTYEQYF.

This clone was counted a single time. CDR3 in DNA: TGTGCCAGCAGCTTCCGGGACAGATCCGGCTACACCTTC. This translates into CASSFRDRSGYTF. J is TRBJ1-2 and V is TRBV7-8, with TRBD1 matching over 7 bases. The CDR3 totals 13 residues. Germline V gene lookup returns CDR1 SGHVS and CDR2 FQNEAQ. Trimming took 3 bases from V and 8 from J; bases not matched to a gene: 6. Combining the CDR3 with reference TRBV7-8 and TRBJ1-2 gives the whole variable domain GAGVSQSPRYKVAKRGQDVALRCDPISGHVSLFWYQQALGQGPEFLTYFQNEAQLDKSGLPSDRFFAERPEGSVSTLKIQRTQQEDSAVYLCASSFRDRSGYTFGSGTRLTVV.

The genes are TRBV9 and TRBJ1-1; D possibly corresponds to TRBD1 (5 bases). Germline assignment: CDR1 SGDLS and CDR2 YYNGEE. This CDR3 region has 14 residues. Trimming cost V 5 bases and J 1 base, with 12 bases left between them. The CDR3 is CASSEQGENTEAFF. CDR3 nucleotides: TGTGCCAGCAGTGAACAAGGGGAGAACACTGAAGCTTTCTTT.

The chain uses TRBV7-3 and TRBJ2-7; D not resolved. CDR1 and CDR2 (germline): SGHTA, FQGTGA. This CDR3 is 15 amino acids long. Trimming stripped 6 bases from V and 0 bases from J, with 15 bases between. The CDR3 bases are TGTGCCAGCAGTCCAACCCCAGGCAGCTCCTACGAGCAGTACTTC. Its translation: CASSPTPGSSYEQYF.

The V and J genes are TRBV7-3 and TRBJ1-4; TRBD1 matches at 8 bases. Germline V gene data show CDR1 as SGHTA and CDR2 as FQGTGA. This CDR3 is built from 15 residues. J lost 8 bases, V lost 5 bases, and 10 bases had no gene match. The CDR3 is CASSPRTGMKEKLFF. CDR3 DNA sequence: TGTGCCAGCAGCCCTAGGACAGGGATGAAGGAAAAACTGTTTTTT. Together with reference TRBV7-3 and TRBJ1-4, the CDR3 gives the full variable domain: GAGVSQTPSNKVTEKGKYVELRCDPISGHTALYWYRQSLGQGPEFLIYFQGTGAADDSGLPNDRFFAVRPEGSVSTLKIQRTERGDSAVYLCASSPRTGMKEKLFFGSGTQLSVL.

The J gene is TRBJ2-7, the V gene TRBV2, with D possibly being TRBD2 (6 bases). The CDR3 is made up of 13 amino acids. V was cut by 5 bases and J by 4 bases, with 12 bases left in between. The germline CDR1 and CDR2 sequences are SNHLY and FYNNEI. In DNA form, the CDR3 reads TGTGCCAGCAGTCTTACGGAGGGATACGAGCAGTACTTC. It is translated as CASSLTEGYEQYF.

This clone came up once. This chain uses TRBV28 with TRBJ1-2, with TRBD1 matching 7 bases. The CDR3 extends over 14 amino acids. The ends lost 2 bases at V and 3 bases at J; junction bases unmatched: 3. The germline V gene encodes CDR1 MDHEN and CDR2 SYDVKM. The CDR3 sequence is CASSLTGAYYGYTF. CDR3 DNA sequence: TGTGCCAGCAGTTTAACAGGGGCCTACTATGGCTACACCTTC.

The CDR3 loop is CASSPFSGPGGEQYF. The CDR3 DNA reads TGCGCCAGCAGCCCCTTTTCGGGCCCCGGGGGCGAGCAGTACTTC. The rearrangement links TRBV5-1 to TRBJ2-7; D perhaps matches TRBD2 (6 bases). With 4 bases removed from V and 6 bases from J, the gap between germline ends came to 20 bases. From germline, CDR1 is SGHRS and CDR2 YFSETQ. The CDR3 is 15 residues long.

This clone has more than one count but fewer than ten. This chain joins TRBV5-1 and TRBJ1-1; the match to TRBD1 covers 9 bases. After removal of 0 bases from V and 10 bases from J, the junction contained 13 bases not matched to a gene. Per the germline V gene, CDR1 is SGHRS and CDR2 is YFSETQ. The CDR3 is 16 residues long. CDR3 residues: CASSLDGQGLGTSAFF. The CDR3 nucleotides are TGCGCCAGCAGCTTGGACGGACAGGGGCTGGGTACTTCAGCTTTCTTT.

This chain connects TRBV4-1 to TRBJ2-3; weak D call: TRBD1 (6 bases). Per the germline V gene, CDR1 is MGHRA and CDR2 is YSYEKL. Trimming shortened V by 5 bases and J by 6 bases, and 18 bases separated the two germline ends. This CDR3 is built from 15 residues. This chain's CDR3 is CASSESPRGGDTQYF. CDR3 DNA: TGCGCCAGCAGCGAATCTCCCAGGGGCGGGGATACGCAGTATTTT.

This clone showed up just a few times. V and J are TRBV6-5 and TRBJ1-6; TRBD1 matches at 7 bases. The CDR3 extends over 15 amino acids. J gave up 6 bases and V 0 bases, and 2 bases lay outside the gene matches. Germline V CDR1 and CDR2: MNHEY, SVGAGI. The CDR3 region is CASSYSRDSNSPLHF. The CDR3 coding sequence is TGTGCCAGCAGTTACTCGAGGGACAGTAATTCACCCCTCCACTTT.

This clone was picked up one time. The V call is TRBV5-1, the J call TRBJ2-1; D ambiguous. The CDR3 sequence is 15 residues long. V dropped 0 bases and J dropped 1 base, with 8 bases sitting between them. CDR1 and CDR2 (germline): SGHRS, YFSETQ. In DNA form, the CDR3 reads TGCGCCAGCAGCTTGGACCCGGGTTCCTACAATGAGCAGTTCTTC. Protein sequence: CASSLDPGSYNEQFF.

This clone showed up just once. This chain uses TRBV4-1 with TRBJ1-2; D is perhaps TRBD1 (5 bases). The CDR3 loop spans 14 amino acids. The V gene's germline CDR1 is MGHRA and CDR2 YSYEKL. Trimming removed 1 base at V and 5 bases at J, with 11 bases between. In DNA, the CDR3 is TGCGCCAGCAGCCAAGCCTCGGGGGGATATGGCTACACCTTC. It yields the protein CASSQASGGYGYTF.

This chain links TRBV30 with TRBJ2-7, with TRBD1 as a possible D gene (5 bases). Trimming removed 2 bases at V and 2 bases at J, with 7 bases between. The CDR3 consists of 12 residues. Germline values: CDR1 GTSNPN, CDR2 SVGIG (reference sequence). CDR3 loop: CAWSTGAYEQYF. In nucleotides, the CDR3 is TGTGCCTGGAGTACAGGAGCCTACGAGCAGTACTTC.

CDR3 sequence (DNA): TGCGCCAGCAGCTTGCACCCCGAGCAGCCCCAGCATTTT. Protein product: CASSLHPEQPQHF. This rearrangement joins TRBV5-1 to TRBJ1-5; D is undetermined. The CDR3 runs to 13 residues. The V and J ends lost 1 base and 7 bases respectively, with 9 bases between them. Germline V gene data show CDR1 as SGHRS and CDR2 as YFSETQ.

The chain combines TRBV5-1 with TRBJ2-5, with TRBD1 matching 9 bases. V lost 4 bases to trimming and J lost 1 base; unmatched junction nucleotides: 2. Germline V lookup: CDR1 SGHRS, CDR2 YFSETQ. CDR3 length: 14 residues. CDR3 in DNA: TGCGCCAGCAGCGCACAGGGGGCCCAAGAGACCCAGTACTTC. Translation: CASSAQGAQETQYF. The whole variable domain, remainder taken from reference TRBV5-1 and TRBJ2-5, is KAGVTQTPRYLIKTRGQQVTLSCSPISGHRSVSWYQQTPGQGLQFLFEYFSETQRNKGNFPGRFSGRQFSNSRSEMNVSTLELGDSALYLCASSAQGAQETQYFGPGTRLLVL.

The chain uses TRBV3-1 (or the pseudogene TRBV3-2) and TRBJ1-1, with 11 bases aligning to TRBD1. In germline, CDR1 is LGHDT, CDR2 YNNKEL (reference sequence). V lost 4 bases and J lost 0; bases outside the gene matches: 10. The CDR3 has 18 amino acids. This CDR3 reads CASSPRMDRGLVNTEAFF. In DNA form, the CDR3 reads TGTGCCAGCAGCCCTCGGATGGACAGGGGGCTTGTGAACACTGAAGCTTTCTTT.

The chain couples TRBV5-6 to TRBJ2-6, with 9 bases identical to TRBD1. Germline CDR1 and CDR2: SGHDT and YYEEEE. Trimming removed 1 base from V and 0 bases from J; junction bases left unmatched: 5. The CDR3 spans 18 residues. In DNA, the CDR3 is TGTGCCAGCAGCTTGAGGACAGGGGCCATCTCTGGGGCCAACGTCCTGACTTTC. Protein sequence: CASSLRTGAISGANVLTF.

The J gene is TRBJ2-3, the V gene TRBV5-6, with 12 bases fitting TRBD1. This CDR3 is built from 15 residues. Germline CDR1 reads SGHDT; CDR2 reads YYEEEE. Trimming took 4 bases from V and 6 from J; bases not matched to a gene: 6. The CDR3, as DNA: TGTGCCAGCAGCGTGGGACAGGGGGCAGGGGATACGCAGTATTTT. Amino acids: CASSVGQGAGDTQYF.